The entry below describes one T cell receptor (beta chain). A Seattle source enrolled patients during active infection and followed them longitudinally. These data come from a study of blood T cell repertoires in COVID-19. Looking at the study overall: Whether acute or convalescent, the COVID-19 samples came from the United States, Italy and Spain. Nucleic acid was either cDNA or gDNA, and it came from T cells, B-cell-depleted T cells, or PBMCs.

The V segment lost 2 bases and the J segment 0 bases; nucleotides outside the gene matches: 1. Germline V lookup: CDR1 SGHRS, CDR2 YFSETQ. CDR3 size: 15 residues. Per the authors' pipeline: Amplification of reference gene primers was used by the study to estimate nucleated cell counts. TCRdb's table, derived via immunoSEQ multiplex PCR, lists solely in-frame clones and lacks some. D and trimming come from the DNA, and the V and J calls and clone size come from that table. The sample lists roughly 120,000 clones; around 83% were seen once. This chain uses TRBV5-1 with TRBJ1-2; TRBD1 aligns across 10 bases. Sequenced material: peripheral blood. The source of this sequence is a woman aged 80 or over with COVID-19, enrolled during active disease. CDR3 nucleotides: TGCGCCAGCAGCTTAGGACAGGGGGCTAACTATGGCTACACCTTC. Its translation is CASSLGQGANYGYTF.